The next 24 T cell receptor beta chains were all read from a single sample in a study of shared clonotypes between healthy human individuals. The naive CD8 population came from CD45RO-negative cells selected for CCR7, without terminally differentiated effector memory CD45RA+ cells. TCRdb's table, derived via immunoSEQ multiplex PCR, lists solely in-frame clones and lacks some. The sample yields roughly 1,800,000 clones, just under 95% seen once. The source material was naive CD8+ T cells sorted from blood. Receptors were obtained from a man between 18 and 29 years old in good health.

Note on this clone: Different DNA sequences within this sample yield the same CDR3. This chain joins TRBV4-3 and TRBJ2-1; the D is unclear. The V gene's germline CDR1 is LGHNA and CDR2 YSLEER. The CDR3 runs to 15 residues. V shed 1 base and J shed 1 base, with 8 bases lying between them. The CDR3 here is CASSQGSSSYNEQFF. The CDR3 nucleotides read TGCGCCAGCAGCCAAGGCAGCAGTTCCTACAATGAGCAGTTCTTC.

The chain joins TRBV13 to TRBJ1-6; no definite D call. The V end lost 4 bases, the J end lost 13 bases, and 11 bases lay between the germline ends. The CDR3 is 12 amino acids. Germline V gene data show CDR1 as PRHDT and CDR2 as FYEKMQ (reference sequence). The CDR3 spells CASSSYISPLHF. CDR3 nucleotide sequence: TGTGCCAGCAGCTCGTACATTTCGCCCCTCCACTTT.

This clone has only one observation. The CDR3 loop is CASSFPGNPYEQYF. The CDR3 coding sequence is TGTGCCAGCAGCTTCCCGGGGAACCCCTACGAGCAGTACTTC. The chain links TRBV5-7 to TRBJ2-7, with D perhaps matching TRBD2 (5 bases). TRBV5-7 is reported as an ORF; its role is uncertain. V lost 2 bases to trimming and J lost 2 bases, with 11 bases between them. The CDR3 has 14 residues.

The CDR3 spells CASSQDPVWGQETQYF. As DNA, the CDR3 is TGCGCCAGCAGCCAAGACCCTGTATGGGGGCAAGAGACCCAGTACTTC. The chain combines TRBV4-3 with TRBJ2-5; D might be TRBD1 or TRBD2, each matching 5 bases. The germline V gene encodes CDR1 LGHNA and CDR2 YSLEER. CDR3 size: 16 residues. V was shortened by 0 bases and J by 2 bases, with 13 bases between the two germline ends.

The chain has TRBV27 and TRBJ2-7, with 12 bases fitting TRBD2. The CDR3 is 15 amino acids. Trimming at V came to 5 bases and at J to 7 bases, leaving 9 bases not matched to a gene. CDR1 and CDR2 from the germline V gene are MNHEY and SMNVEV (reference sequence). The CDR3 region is CASSPRLAGAGEQYF. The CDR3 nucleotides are TGTGCCAGCAGTCCTCGACTAGCGGGAGCGGGAGAGCAGTACTTC.

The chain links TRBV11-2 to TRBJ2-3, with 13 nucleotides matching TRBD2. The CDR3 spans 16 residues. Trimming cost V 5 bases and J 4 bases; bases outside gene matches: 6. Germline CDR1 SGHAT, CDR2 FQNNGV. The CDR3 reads CASSGLAGDPPDTQYF. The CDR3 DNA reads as TGTGCCAGCAGCGGACTAGCGGGAGATCCCCCAGATACGCAGTATTTT.

In nucleotides, the CDR3 is TGTGCCAGCAGCTTAGGAGGCGGAAACTATGGCTACACCTTC. Its protein product is CASSLGGGNYGYTF. The chain carries TRBV7-2 and TRBJ1-2; D ambiguous. CDR1 and CDR2 (germline): SGHTA, FQGNSA. Trimming took 1 base from V and 2 from J, leaving 8 bases between them. CDR3 length equals 14 residues. Using reference TRBV7-2 and TRBJ1-2 for the parts outside the CDR3, the full variable domain is GAGVSQSPSNKVTEKGKDVELRCDPISGHTALYWYRQSLGQGLEFLIYFQGNSAPDKSGLPSDRFSAERTGGSVSTLTIQRTQQEDSAVYLCASSLGGGNYGYTFGSGTRLTVV.

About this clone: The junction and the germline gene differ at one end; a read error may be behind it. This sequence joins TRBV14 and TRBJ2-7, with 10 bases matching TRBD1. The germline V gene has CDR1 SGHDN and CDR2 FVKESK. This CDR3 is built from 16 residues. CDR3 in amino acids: CASSQDLGQGLYEQYF. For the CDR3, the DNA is TGCGCCAGCAGCCAAGATTTGGGACAGGGGCTCTACGAGCAGTACTTC.

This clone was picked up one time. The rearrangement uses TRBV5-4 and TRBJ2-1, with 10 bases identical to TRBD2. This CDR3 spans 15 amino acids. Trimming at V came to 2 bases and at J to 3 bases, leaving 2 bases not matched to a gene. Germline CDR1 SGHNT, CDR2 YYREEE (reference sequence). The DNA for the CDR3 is TGTGCCAGCAGCTTTCTAGCGGGGGACTACAATGAGCAGTTCTTC. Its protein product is CASSFLAGDYNEQFF.

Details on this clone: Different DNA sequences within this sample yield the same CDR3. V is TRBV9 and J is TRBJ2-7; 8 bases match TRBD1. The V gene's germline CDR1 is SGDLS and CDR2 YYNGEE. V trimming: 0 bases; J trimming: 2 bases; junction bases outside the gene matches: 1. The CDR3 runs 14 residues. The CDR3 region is CASSVGDRPYEQYF. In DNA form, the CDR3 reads TGTGCCAGCAGCGTAGGGGACAGGCCCTACGAGCAGTACTTC.

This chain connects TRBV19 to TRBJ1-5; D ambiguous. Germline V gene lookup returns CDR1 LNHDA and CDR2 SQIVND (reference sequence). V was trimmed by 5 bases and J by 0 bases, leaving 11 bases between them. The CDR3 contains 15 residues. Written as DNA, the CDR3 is TGTGCCAGTAGTTGGGGAGGGTATAGCAATCAGCCCCAGCATTTT. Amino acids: CASSWGGYSNQPQHF.

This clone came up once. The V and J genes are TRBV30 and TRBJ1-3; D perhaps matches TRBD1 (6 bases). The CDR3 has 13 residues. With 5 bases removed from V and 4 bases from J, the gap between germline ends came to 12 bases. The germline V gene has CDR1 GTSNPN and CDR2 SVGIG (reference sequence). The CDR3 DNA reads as TGTGCCTGGGGTGGGGGCGGCGGAAACACCATATATTTT. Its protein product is CAWGGGGGNTIYF.

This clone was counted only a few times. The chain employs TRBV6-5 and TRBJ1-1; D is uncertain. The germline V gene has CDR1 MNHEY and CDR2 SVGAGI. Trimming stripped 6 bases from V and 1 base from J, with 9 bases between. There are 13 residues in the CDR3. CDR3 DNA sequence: TGTGCCAGCAGCATCCGCAAGAACACTGAAGCTTTCTTT. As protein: CASSIRKNTEAFF.

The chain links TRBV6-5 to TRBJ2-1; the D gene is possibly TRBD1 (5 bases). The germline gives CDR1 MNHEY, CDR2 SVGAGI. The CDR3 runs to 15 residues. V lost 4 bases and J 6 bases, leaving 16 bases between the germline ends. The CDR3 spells CASSLRQSAVNEQFF. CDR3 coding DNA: TGTGCCAGCAGTTTGAGACAGTCGGCCGTCAATGAGCAGTTCTTC.

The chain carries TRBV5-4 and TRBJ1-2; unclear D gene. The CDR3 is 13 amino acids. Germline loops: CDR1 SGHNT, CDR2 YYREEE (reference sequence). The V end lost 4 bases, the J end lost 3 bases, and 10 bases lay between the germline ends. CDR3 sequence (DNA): TGTGCCAGCAGCCCTCGGGCGGACTATGGCTACACCTTC. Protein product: CASSPRADYGYTF.

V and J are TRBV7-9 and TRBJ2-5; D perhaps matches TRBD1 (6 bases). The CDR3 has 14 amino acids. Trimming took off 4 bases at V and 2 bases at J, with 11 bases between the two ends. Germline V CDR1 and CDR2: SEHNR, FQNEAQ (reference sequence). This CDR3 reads CASSSGEPQETQYF. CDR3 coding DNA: TGTGCCAGCAGCTCAGGGGAGCCACAAGAGACCCAGTACTTC.

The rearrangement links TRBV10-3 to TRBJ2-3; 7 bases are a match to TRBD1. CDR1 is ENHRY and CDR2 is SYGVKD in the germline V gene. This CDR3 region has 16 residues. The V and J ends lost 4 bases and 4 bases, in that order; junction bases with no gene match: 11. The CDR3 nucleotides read TGTGCCATCAGTGTCGACAGGGTGGACGCCGCAGATACGCAGTATTTT. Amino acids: CAISVDRVDAADTQYF.

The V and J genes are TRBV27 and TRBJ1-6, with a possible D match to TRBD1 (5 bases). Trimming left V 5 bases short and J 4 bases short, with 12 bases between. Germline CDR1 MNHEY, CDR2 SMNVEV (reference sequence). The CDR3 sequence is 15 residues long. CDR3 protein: CASSETVPYNSPLHF. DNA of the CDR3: TGTGCCAGCAGTGAGACAGTACCTTATAATTCACCCCTCCACTTT.

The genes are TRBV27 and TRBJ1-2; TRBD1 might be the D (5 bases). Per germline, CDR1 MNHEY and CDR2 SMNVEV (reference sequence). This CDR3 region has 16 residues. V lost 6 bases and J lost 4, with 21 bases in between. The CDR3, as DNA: TGTGCCAGCAGCCCGTCCGAGGGGCCCCGAGCCTATGGCTACACCTTC. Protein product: CASSPSEGPRAYGYTF.

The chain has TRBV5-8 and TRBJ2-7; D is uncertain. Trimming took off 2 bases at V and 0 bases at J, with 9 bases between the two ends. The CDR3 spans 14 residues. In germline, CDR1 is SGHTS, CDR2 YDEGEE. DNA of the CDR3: TGTGCCAGCAGCTTAAACTCCTACTCCTACGAGCAGTACTTC. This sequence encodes CASSLNSYSYEQYF.

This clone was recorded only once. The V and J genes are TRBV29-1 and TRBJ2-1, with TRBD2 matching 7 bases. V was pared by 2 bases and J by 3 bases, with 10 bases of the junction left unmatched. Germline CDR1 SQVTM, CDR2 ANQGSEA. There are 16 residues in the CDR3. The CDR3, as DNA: TGCAGCGTTGAACCAACTAGCGAGCCCTACTACAATGAGCAGTTCTTC. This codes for CSVEPTSEPYYNEQFF.

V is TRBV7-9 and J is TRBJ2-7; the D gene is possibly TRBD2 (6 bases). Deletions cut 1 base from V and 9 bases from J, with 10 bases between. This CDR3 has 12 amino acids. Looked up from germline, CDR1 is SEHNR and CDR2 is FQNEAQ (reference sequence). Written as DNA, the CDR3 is TGTGCCAGCAGCTTAGAGGGACTCCGGCAGTACTTC. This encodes CASSLEGLRQYF.

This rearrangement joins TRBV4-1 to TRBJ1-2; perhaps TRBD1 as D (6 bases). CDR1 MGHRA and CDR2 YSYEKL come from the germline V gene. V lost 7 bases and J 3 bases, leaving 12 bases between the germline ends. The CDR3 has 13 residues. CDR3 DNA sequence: TGCGCCAGCACAAATGGGGGGCACTATGGCTACACCTTC. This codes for CASTNGGHYGYTF.

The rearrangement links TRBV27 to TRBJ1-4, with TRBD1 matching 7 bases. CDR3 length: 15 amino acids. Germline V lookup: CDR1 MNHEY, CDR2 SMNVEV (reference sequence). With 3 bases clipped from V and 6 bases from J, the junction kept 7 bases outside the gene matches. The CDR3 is CASSFFPGGHEKLFF. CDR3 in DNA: TGTGCCAGCAGTTTTTTTCCAGGGGGTCATGAAAAACTGTTTTTT.